This TCR beta chain appears in the sequencing data of a study of cytomegalovirus exposure and HLA in healthy donors. Notes on the study in general: A later analysis revealed that TCR association rates differed between HLA loci, peaking at DRB1 and bottoming out at HLA-C. Reportedly, cytomegalovirus status was diagnosed with high sensitivity and specificity.

Donors consisted of healthy bone marrow donors. This CDR3 is 20 amino acids long. With regard to this clone: Its antigen is not known.

The PCR ran on 60 Vbeta and 13 Jbeta primers. TCRdb's copy holds only in-frame clones and misses some; the assay was immunoSEQ multiplex PCR. The data hold 90,000 to 120,000 clones, with about 74% observed a single time. The clonotype comes from a woman in her late teens or twenties in good health and CMV-seropositive. Sequenced: PBMCs. The rearrangement uses TRBV21-1 and TRBJ2-7; the table names TRBD2, a call not compared with the DNA. TRBV21-1 is a documented pseudogene. The CDR3 is CASSAKPAETRRIGPYEQYF. CDR3 bases: TGTGCCAGCAGCGCAAAACCGGCGGAAACCAGACGAATCGGCCCCTACGAGCAGTACTTC.